Listed below are T cell receptor beta chains from one sample, sequenced in a study of beta chain features in type 1 diabetes. Some clones are missing from TCRdb's copy, which holds only in-frame ones; the method was immunoSEQ multiplex PCR. Here the sample spans some 660,000 clones, over 12% being singletons. Sequencing input: naive CD4+ T cells from blood. The receptors here all came from a young man with type 1 diabetes. Each CDR3 is given with its conserved first and last residue. Fields, in order: J gene, CDR3 length, V gene, D gene, clone size, CDR3 protein, CDR3 DNA. D genes are given only for firm matches. The size entry is marked missing in some rows and otherwise reads once, few, many or a size class.

j_gene: TRBJ2-7
len: 15
v_gene: TRBV28
d_gene: TRBD1
abundance: -
CDR3aa: CASSFGQDLSYEQYF
CDR3nt: TGTGCCAGCAGTTTCGGACAGGACCTCTCCTACGAGCAGTACTTC

j_gene: TRBJ2-5
len: 16
v_gene: TRBV19
d_gene: -
abundance: few
CDR3aa: CASSIGRRGNQETQYF
CDR3nt: TGTGCCAGTAGTATAGGTCGGAGGGGGAACCAAGAGACCCAGTACTTC

j_gene: TRBJ1-5
len: 18
v_gene: TRBV11-3
d_gene: -
abundance: -
CDR3aa: CASSLGLVTSDSNQPQHF
CDR3nt: TGTGCCAGCAGCTTAGGCTTAGTGACTTCGGATAGCAATCAGCCCCAGCATTTT

j_gene: TRBJ2-1
len: 16
v_gene: TRBV5-5
d_gene: TRBD2
abundance: few
CDR3aa: CASSFGLAFSYGEQFF
CDR3nt: TGTGCCAGCAGCTTCGGACTAGCCTTTTCTTATGGTGAGCAGTTCTTC

j_gene: TRBJ2-7
len: 16
v_gene: TRBV7-3
d_gene: TRBD2
abundance: -
CDR3aa: CASSLTRGSGGGKQYF
CDR3nt: TGTGCCAGCAGCTTAACCCGGGGTAGCGGGGGAGGGAAGCAGTACTTC

j_gene: TRBJ2-3
len: 16
v_gene: TRBV28
d_gene: -
abundance: few
CDR3aa: CASSLAAGGATDTQYF
CDR3nt: TGTGCCAGCAGTTTAGCGGCCGGAGGGGCGACAGATACGCAGTATTTT

j_gene: TRBJ2-3
len: 14
v_gene: TRBV30
d_gene: TRBD2
abundance: -
CDR3aa: CAWSYSGTTDTQYF
CDR3nt: TGTGCCTGGAGTTACAGCGGGACGACAGATACGCAGTATTTT

j_gene: TRBJ2-3
len: 14
v_gene: TRBV7-9
d_gene: -
abundance: few
CDR3aa: CASSPQTGTDTQYF
CDR3nt: TGTGCCAGCAGCCCCCAGACCGGCACAGATACGCAGTATTTT

j_gene: TRBJ1-1
len: 14
v_gene: TRBV7-2
d_gene: TRBD1
abundance: few
CDR3aa: CASSWGQVNTEAFF
CDR3nt: TGTGCCAGCAGCTGGGGACAGGTTAACACTGAAGCTTTCTTT

j_gene: TRBJ2-7
len: 14
v_gene: TRBV7-2
d_gene: TRBD2
abundance: -
CDR3aa: CASSYLAGTYEQYF
CDR3nt: TGTGCCAGCAGCTATCTAGCGGGGACCTACGAGCAGTACTTC

j_gene: TRBJ2-3
len: 18
v_gene: TRBV7-2
d_gene: -
abundance: few
CDR3aa: CASSLGVAARLSTDTQYF
CDR3nt: TGTGCCAGCAGCTTAGGGGTCGCCGCGCGACTCAGCACAGATACGCAGTATTTT

j_gene: TRBJ2-3
len: 13
v_gene: TRBV4-3
d_gene: -
abundance: few
CDR3aa: CASSLEGTDTQYF
CDR3nt: TGCGCCAGCAGCCTTGAGGGGACAGATACGCAGTATTTT

j_gene: TRBJ2-3
len: 15
v_gene: TRBV18
d_gene: -
abundance: -
CDR3aa: CASSPPLRSTDTQYF
CDR3nt: TGTGCCAGCTCACCACCCCTCCGGTCCACAGATACGCAGTATTTT

j_gene: TRBJ2-6
len: 15
v_gene: TRBV5-4
d_gene: -
abundance: -
CDR3aa: CASSTPHTGANVLTF
CDR3nt: TGTGCCAGCAGCACCCCCCATACTGGGGCCAACGTCCTGACTTTC

j_gene: TRBJ2-3
len: 16
v_gene: TRBV30
d_gene: TRBD2
abundance: -
CDR3aa: CAWRVGGAGGLDTQYF
CDR3nt: TGTGCCTGGAGGGTGGGTGGTGCGGGGGGGCTCGATACGCAGTATTTT

j_gene: TRBJ2-1
len: 16
v_gene: TRBV29-1
d_gene: TRBD2
abundance: -
CDR3aa: CSVWASSGGSRNEQFF
CDR3nt: TGCAGCGTTTGGGCATCTAGCGGGGGATCTAGGAATGAGCAGTTCTTC

j_gene: TRBJ1-1
len: 13
v_gene: TRBV18
d_gene: -
abundance: -
CDR3aa: CASSPGVDTEAFF
CDR3nt: TGTGCCAGCTCACCAGGGGTGGACACTGAAGCTTTCTTT

j_gene: TRBJ2-4
len: 13
v_gene: TRBV7-8
d_gene: TRBD1
abundance: -
CDR3aa: CARIEGQGRIQYF
CDR3nt: TGTGCCAGAATTGAAGGACAGGGGAGGATTCAGTACTTC

j_gene: TRBJ2-2
len: 16
v_gene: TRBV5-4
d_gene: TRBD1
abundance: few
CDR3aa: CASSRTGGSVTGELFF
CDR3nt: TGTGCCAGCAGCAGGACAGGGGGCAGCGTCACCGGGGAGCTGTTTTTT

j_gene: TRBJ2-5
len: 12
v_gene: TRBV28
d_gene: -
abundance: few
CDR3aa: CASRGLGETQYF
CDR3nt: TGTGCCAGCAGAGGGCTAGGGGAGACCCAGTACTTC

j_gene: TRBJ2-2
len: 12
v_gene: TRBV28
d_gene: -
abundance: -
CDR3aa: CASDRGSGELFF
CDR3nt: TGTGCCAGCGACCGGGGATCCGGGGAGCTGTTTTTT

j_gene: TRBJ2-1
len: 12
v_gene: TRBV7-2
d_gene: -
abundance: few
CDR3aa: CASSLVDNEQFF
CDR3nt: TGTGCCAGCAGCTTAGTAGACAATGAGCAGTTCTTC

j_gene: TRBJ2-2
len: 11
v_gene: TRBV18
d_gene: -
abundance: once
CDR3aa: CASSLSGELFF
CDR3nt: TGTGCCAGCTCCCTCTCCGGGGAGCTGTTTTTT

j_gene: TRBJ1-1
len: 11
v_gene: TRBV6-6
d_gene: -
abundance: few
CDR3aa: CASRIVAEAFF
CDR3nt: TGTGCCAGCAGAATTGTAGCTGAAGCTTTCTTT

j_gene: TRBJ2-1
len: 17
v_gene: TRBV4-2
d_gene: TRBD2
abundance: few
CDR3aa: CASSQGGLAGADNEQFF
CDR3nt: TGTGCCAGCAGCCAAGGGGGCCTTGCGGGAGCTGACAATGAGCAGTTCTTC

j_gene: TRBJ2-7
len: 15
v_gene: TRBV6-5
d_gene: -
abundance: -
CDR3aa: CASSYSSSGPNEQYF
CDR3nt: TGTGCCAGCAGTTACTCTAGTTCTGGACCGAACGAGCAGTACTTC

j_gene: TRBJ2-7
len: 11
v_gene: TRBV7-9
d_gene: -
abundance: -
CDR3aa: CASSLTGEQYF
CDR3nt: TGTGCCAGCAGCTTGACAGGAGAGCAGTACTTC